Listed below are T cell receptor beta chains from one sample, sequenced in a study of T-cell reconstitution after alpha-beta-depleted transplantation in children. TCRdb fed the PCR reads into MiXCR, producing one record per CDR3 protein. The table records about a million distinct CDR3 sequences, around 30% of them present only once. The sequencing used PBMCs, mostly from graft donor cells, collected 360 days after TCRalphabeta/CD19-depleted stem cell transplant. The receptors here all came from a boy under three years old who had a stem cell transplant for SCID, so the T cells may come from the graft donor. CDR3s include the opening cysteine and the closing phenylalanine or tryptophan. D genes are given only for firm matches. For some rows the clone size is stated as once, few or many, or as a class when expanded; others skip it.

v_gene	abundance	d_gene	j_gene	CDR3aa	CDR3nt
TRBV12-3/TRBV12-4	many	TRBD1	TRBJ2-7	CASSRRTGGTGEQYF	TGTGCCAGCAGTCGACGGACAGGGGGGACGGGTGAGCAGTACTTC
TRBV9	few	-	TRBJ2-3	CASNNGRTDTQYF	TGTGCCAGCAACAACGGGCGCACAGATACGCAGTATTTT
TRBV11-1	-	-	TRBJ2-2	CASSLRGGTNTGELFF	TGTGCCAGCAGCTTAAGGGGGGGGACGAACACCGGGGAGCTGTTTTTT
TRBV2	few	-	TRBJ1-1	CASIRDRNMNTEAFF	TGTGCCAGCATCCGCGACAGAAACATGAACACTGAAGCTTTCTTT
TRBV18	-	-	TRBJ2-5	CASSLAISETQYF	TGTGCCAGCTCCCTTGCCATATCAGAGACCCAGTACTTC
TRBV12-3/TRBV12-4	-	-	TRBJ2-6	CATGPGANVLTF	TGTGCCACCGGACCTGGGGCCAACGTCCTGACTTTC
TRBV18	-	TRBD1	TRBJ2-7	CASSPRDRTSYEQYF	TGTGCCAGCTCACCACGGGACAGAACCTCCTACGAGCAGTACTTC
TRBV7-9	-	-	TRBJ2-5	CASSRPVGRVDQETQYF	TGTGCCAGCAGCCGACCCGTAGGCCGGGTCGACCAAGAGACCCAGTACTTC
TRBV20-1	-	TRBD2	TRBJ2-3	CSARDSGSGGTDTQYF	TGCAGTGCTAGAGATAGTGGTAGCGGGGGCACAGATACGCAGTATTTT
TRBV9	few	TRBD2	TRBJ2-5	CASSVAGLAETQYF	TGTGCCAGCAGCGTCGCGGGACTAGCGGAGACCCAGTACTTC
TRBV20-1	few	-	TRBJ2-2	CSALGGRGTGELFF	TGCAGTGCCCTGGGGGGGCGGGGCACCGGGGAGCTGTTTTTT
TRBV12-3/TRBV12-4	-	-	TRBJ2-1	CASSSSREGGLNNEQFF	TGTGCCAGCAGTTCATCCCGTGAGGGGGGGTTAAACAATGAGCAGTTCTTC
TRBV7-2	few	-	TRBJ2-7	CASSQLGRVAYEQYF	TGTGCCAGCAGCCAGTTGGGACGTGTTGCCTACGAGCAGTACTTC
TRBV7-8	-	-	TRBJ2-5	CASSPGTRRGQETQYF	TGTGCCAGCAGCCCTGGGACGCGCCGGGGGCAAGAGACCCAGTACTTC
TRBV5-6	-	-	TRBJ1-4	CASSFVGGGEKLFF	TGTGCCAGCAGCTTTGTCGGAGGAGGGGAAAAACTGTTTTTT
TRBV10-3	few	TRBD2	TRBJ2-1	CAISAGLAGGPQEKINEQFF	TGTGCCATCAGTGCCGGACTAGCGGGTGGGCCCCAAGAGAAAATCAATGAGCAGTTCTTC
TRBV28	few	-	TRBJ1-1	CASSSPRGGGNTEAFF	TGTGCCAGCAGTTCGCCCAGGGGTGGTGGAAACACTGAAGCTTTCTTT
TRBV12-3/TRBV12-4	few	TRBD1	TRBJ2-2	CASRGQGHPGGELFF	TGTGCCAGCAGGGGACAGGGGCATCCTGGCGGGGAGCTGTTTTTT
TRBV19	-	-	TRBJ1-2	CASSYGQAFSGYGYTF	TGTGCCAGTAGTTACGGACAAGCTTTTTCCGGCTATGGCTACACCTTC
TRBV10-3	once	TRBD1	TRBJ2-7	CAISAGTGTVEQYF	TGTGCCATCAGCGCCGGGACAGGGACCGTCGAGCAGTACTTC
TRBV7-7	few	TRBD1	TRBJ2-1	CASSFDRANEQFF	TGTGCCAGCAGCTTCGACAGGGCGAATGAGCAGTTCTTC
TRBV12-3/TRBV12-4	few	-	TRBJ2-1	CASILGAAELNEQFF	TGTGCCAGCATCCTGGGGGCAGCCGAACTTAATGAGCAGTTCTTC
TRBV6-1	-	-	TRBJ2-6	CASRQNRASGANVLTF	TGTGCCAGCAGGCAGAATAGGGCATCCGGGGCCAACGTCCTGACTTTC
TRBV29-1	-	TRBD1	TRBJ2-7	CSVTDRGVRSSYEQYF	TGCAGCGTTACGGACAGGGGGGTAAGGAGCTCCTACGAGCAGTACTTC
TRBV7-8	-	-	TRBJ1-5	CASSLTRYYSNQPQHF	TGTGCCAGCAGCTTAACTAGATACTATAGCAATCAGCCCCAGCATTTT
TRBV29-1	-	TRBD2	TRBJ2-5	CSVDRDYGETQYF	TGCAGCGTGGACCGGGACTACGGAGAGACCCAGTACTTC
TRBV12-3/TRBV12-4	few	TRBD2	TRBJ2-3	CASSLKGLGDTQYF	TGTGCCAGCAGTTTAAAGGGACTAGGCGATACGCAGTATTTT
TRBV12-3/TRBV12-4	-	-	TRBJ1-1	CASSSLGENTEAFF	TGTGCCAGCAGTTCCTTGGGGGAAAACACTGAAGCTTTCTTT
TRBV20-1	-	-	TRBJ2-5	CSAPDYQETQYF	TGCAGTGCTCCTGACTATCAAGAGACCCAGTACTTC
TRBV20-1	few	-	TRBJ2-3	CSAPTRVLTDTQYF	TGCAGTGCACCTACTAGAGTCCTCACAGATACGCAGTATTTT
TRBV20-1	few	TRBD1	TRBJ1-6	CSAPGQGGGSPLHF	TGCAGTGCCCCAGGACAGGGGGGAGGTTCACCCCTCCACTTT
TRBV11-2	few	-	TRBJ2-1	CASSLEHLAMARSYNEQFF	TGTGCCAGCAGCTTAGAACACCTCGCCATGGCTCGCTCCTACAATGAGCAGTTCTTC
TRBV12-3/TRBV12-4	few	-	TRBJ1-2	CASSRDLVDGYTF	TGTGCCAGCAGCCGGGACCTCGTGGATGGCTACACCTTC
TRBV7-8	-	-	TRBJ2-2	CASSLGWRPNTGELFF	TGTGCCAGCAGCTTGGGGTGGCGCCCGAACACCGGGGAGCTGTTTTTT
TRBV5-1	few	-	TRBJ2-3	CASQTGATDTQYF	TGCGCCAGCCAGACAGGCGCCACAGATACGCAGTATTTT
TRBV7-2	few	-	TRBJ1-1	CASSLPPGPTGNTEAFF	TGTGCCAGCAGCTTACCACCCGGACCTACAGGGAACACTGAAGCTTTCTTT
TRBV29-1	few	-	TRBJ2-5	CSVRTTQETQYF	TGCAGCGTTCGGACTACCCAAGAGACCCAGTACTTC
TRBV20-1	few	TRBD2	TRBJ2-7	CSARPLLAGSSYEQYF	TGCAGTGCTAGGCCCCTTCTAGCGGGGTCCTCCTACGAGCAGTACTTC
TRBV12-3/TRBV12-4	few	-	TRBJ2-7	CASSTSLRGSYEQYF	TGTGCCAGCAGTACCTCACTCAGGGGTTCCTACGAGCAGTACTTC
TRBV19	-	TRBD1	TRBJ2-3	CAGRDRATDTQYF	TGTGCCGGCCGGGACAGGGCGACAGATACGCAGTATTTT
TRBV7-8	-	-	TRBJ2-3	CASSLYVGSSTDTQYF	TGTGCCAGCAGCTTATATGTGGGCTCTAGCACAGATACGCAGTATTTT